A selection of T cell receptor beta chains follows, all from one sample in a study of early T cells in non-severe SARS-CoV-2 infection. From the 5' RACE reads, TCRdb called clonotypes with MiXCR, one entry per CDR3 protein. Among about 34,000 distinct CDR3 sequences listed, about 6% were seen once. The source material was whole blood. The source is an adult who was a healthcare worker with PCR-confirmed SARS-CoV-2 infection or an uninfected control (not recorded which). The CDR3 runs from the conserved cysteine through the conserved F or W. A D gene is named only where the DNA matches it firmly. Size is stated for part of the rows, as once, few or many counts, or as a class when the clone is expanded.

J gene,V gene,clone size,D gene,CDR3 protein,CDR3 DNA
TRBJ1-5,TRBV7-2,many,TRBD1,CASSAQTGPASAYSNQPQHF,TGTGCCAGCAGCGCCCAGACAGGGCCCGCCTCCGCCTATAGCAATCAGCCCCAGCATTTT
TRBJ2-7,TRBV6-6,many,NA,CASSPPPGYEQYF,TGTGCCAGCAGCCCACCCCCAGGGTACGAGCAGTACTTC
TRBJ2-6,TRBV11-2,many,NA,CASSSQTRSGANVLTF,TGTGCCAGCAGCTCGCAAACGAGGTCTGGGGCCAACGTCCTGACTTTC
TRBJ2-1,TRBV28,many,TRBD2,CASSISAGGDNEQFF,TGTGCCAGCAGCATATCGGCGGGGGGAGACAATGAGCAGTTCTTC
TRBJ2-3,TRBV30,few,TRBD2,CAWSSTSGPDTQYF,TGTGCCTGGAGTAGTACTAGCGGCCCAGATACGCAGTATTTT
TRBJ2-7,TRBV5-1,many,TRBD1,CASSLGTGGPEQYF,TGCGCCAGCAGCTTAGGGACAGGGGGACCCGAGCAGTACTTC
TRBJ2-5,TRBV12-2,many,NA,CASRLAEETQYF,TGTGCAAGTCGCTTAGCGGAAGAGACCCAGTACTTC
TRBJ1-1,TRBV30,many,NA,CAWGHSEAFF,TGTGCCTGGGGACACTCTGAAGCTTTCTTT
TRBJ1-5,TRBV9,medium-sized,NA,CASSVGGVQPQHF,TGTGCCAGCAGCGTAGGGGGAGTTCAGCCCCAGCATTTT
TRBJ1-5,TRBV28,many,NA,CASSPPPIGNSNQPQHF,TGTGCCAGCAGCCCCCCCCCAATTGGGAATAGCAATCAGCCCCAGCATTTT
TRBJ1-4,TRBV14,NA,NA,CASSQSRGGSREKLFF,TGTGCCAGCAGCCAATCAAGGGGGGGATCCAGAGAAAAACTGTTTTTT
TRBJ2-7,TRBV12-3/TRBV12-4,few,TRBD1,CASSFGGQVSYEQYF,TGTGCCAGCAGTTTCGGGGGACAGGTCTCCTACGAGCAGTACTTC
TRBJ2-1,TRBV11-2,many,TRBD1,CASSAHPGGSSYNEQFF,TGTGCCAGCAGCGCACATCCAGGGGGATCCTCCTACAATGAGCAGTTCTTC
TRBJ2-3,TRBV7-8,few,NA,CASSPTIDTQYF,TGTGCCAGCAGCCCGACGATAGATACGCAGTATTTT
TRBJ2-5,TRBV6-1,many,TRBD1,CASSGNLGQGGETQYF,TGTGCCAGCAGTGGTAATCTGGGACAGGGTGGAGAGACCCAGTACTTC
TRBJ1-3,TRBV18,many,NA,CASSNGQISGNTIYF,TGTGCCAGCTCCAACGGACAGATCTCTGGAAACACCATATATTTT
TRBJ2-2,TRBV5-4,many,TRBD2,CASSTGTSFSYTGELFF,TGTGCCAGCAGCACCGGGACTAGCTTTTCGTACACCGGGGAGCTGTTTTTT
TRBJ2-6,TRBV20-1,many,NA,CSARGYGANVLTF,TGCAGTGCTAGAGGGTATGGGGCCAACGTCCTGACTTTC
TRBJ2-1,TRBV30,many,TRBD1,CALLPGTVGTRVFF,TGTGCTCTTCTTCCCGGGACAGTGGGGACGAGGGTATTCTTC
TRBJ2-5,TRBV7-9,few,NA,CASTWTSGSQYF,TGTGCCAGCACCTGGACTTCTGGTAGCCAGTACTTC
TRBJ1-4,TRBV7-2,many,NA,CASSLGGDLFF,TGTGCCAGCAGCTTAGGAGGAGATCTGTTTTTT
TRBJ2-1,TRBV5-1,NA,TRBD1,CASSLRQGHEQFF,TGCGCCAGCAGCTTGAGACAGGGTCATGAGCAGTTCTTC
TRBJ2-3,TRBV5-1,NA,NA,CASSSQRQVWSDTQYF,TGCGCCAGCAGCTCCCAACGACAGGTCTGGTCAGATACGCAGTATTTT
TRBJ2-3,TRBV29-1,many,TRBD1,CSANRGLGDTQYF,TGCAGCGCTAACAGGGGGCTTGGAGATACGCAGTATTTT
TRBJ2-2,TRBV28,few,TRBD2,CASSSQRGGTGELFF,TGTGCCAGCAGTTCTCAGCGGGGGGGCACCGGGGAGCTGTTTTTT
TRBJ2-5,TRBV4-1,many,NA,CASSQVTSLETQYF,TGCGCCAGCAGCCAAGTTACTAGCTTAGAGACCCAGTACTTC
TRBJ1-1,TRBV11-2,many,NA,CASSLGSTNTEAFF,TGTGCCAGCAGCTTAGGGTCAACAAACACTGAAGCTTTCTTT
TRBJ2-2,TRBV20-1,many,NA,CSAFLRTTGELFF,TGCAGTGCTTTTCTTAGAACAACCGGGGAGCTGTTTTTT
TRBJ1-5,TRBV19,many,NA,CASSIWEIDQPQHF,TGTGCCAGTAGTATTTGGGAGATCGATCAGCCCCAGCATTTT
TRBJ2-3,TRBV7-2,many,NA,CASSLAPKSTDTQYF,TGTGCCAGCAGCTTAGCCCCCAAGAGCACAGATACGCAGTATTTT
TRBJ1-5,TRBV12-3/TRBV12-4,many,NA,CASSFLGNQPQHF,TGTGCCAGCAGTTTCCTAGGCAATCAGCCCCAGCATTTT
TRBJ2-2,TRBV7-8,many,NA,CASSLASWKLFF,TGTGCCAGCAGCTTAGCGAGTTGGAAGCTGTTTTTT
TRBJ1-4,TRBV6-6,NA,NA,CASRSLRATNEKLFF,TGTGCCAGCAGATCCCTCAGGGCAACTAATGAAAAACTGTTTTTT
TRBJ1-1,TRBV7-2,NA,TRBD1,CASSRTGITEAFF,TGTGCCAGCAGCCGGACAGGGATCACTGAAGCTTTCTTT
TRBJ1-6,TRBV7-8,many,NA,CASSETGLQNSPLHF,TGTGCCAGCAGCGAAACAGGGCTACAAAATTCACCCCTCCACTTT
TRBJ2-5,TRBV5-1,NA,TRBD1,CASSLRLQGAETQYF,TGCGCCAGCAGCTTGAGATTACAGGGGGCAGAGACCCAGTACTTC
TRBJ1-3,TRBV12-3/TRBV12-4,many,NA,CASSLSGAGNTIYF,TGTGCCAGCAGTTTATCCGGGGCGGGAAACACCATATATTTT
TRBJ2-3,TRBV7-2,few,TRBD2,CASSLGLAGGSTDTQYF,TGTGCCAGCAGCTTAGGGCTAGCGGGGGGCAGCACAGATACGCAGTATTTT
TRBJ2-3,TRBV7-9,many,TRBD1,CASSPKQGVFTDTQYF,TGTGCCAGCAGCCCCAAACAGGGGGTGTTCACAGATACGCAGTATTTT
TRBJ2-1,TRBV6-4,once,TRBD2,CASSDLAGGTGNEQFF,TGTGCCAGCAGTGACCTAGCGGGGGGCACGGGCAATGAGCAGTTCTTC